This T cell receptor (beta chain) derives from a study of blood T cell repertoires in COVID-19 (dated by TCRdb to 2018 to 2020). About the full investigation: The collaborator samples originated in the United States, Italy and Spain and spanned the acute and convalescent phases of COVID-19. The samples were drawn from two sources: the first 160 participants of the ongoing ImmuneRACE study, and over 1,000 subjects contributed by 6 global collaborators. The repertoires were made available in a free public database intended to serve as a resource for research on the immune response to SARS-CoV-2. The prospective study material was composed of cDNA or gDNA derived from T cells, B-cell-depleted T cells, or PBMCs. Where HLA class I and class II types were available, the types were taken from metadata supplied by the sample provider, not from assay-based typing. Sample metadata almost always included a de-identified subject ID, COVID-19 status, age in years and sex. Deeply sampled blood TCRbeta repertoires from subjects exposed to, actively infected with, or recovered from COVID-19 were included in the dataset. Broader findings and caveats from the paper: Clinical and demographic metadata were provided uncurated, with the amount varying by source and participant.

The CDR3 spans 14 residues, from the cysteine through the phenylalanine. Only the CDR3 DNA stays, 42 bases, in frame from base 1. The junction carries 18 bases between V and J, which are trimmed by 6 bases and 6 bases respectively. Reading the germline V gene (reference sequence) gives CDR1 SEHNR and CDR2 FQNEAQ. TCRbeta CDR3 regions were amplified from genomic DNA using the immunoSEQ Assay, a bias-controlled multiplex PCR. Under the source paper's analysis protocol: The number of nucleated cells in each sample was estimated by amplification of reference gene primers within the assay. Sequence reads were collapsed and filtered to measure the absolute abundance of every unique TCRbeta CDR3 rearrangement. For each sample, productive Simpson clonality was calculated by taking the square root of Simpson's diversity index across productive rearrangements. TCRdb re-hosts the immuneACCESS table, in-frame sequences only. Its copies lack some clones; in the studies checked, an unresolved V gene accounts for under half of them, and the cause for the rest is not known. The DNA gave D and trimming, while V, J and clone size come from that table. The sample yields roughly 440,000 clones; about nine tenths were counted once. The top ten hold around 13% of the sample.

One collaborating source in Seattle enrolled patients while the patients were actively infected and followed the patients over time throughout the course of disease. Each collaborating institution followed its own protocols to collect whole blood in K2EDTA tubes. Collaborator samples were shipped for TCRbeta analysis as frozen whole blood, isolated PBMCs, or DNA extracted from either sample type. Regarding this clone: There is no known antigen for this receptor. It has no much larger one-base neighbor in the sample; base qualities were not kept.

The sequence links TRBV7-9 to TRBJ2-7; a tentative D call is TRBD1 (6 bases match). The specimen sequenced was peripheral blood. The receptor was isolated from a woman between 45 and 60 years old with COVID-19, enrolled during active disease. The CDR3 amino acid sequence is: CASRSAGAGREQYF. The nucleotides are TGTGCCAGCAGGTCTGCAGGGGCAGGGCGCGAGCAGTACTTC. The full variable domain, with segments outside the CDR3 supplied by the reference TRBV7-9 and TRBJ2-7 proteins, appears as DTGVSQNPRHKITKRGQNVTFRCDPISEHNRLYWYRQTLGQGPEFLTYFQNEAQLEKSRLLSDRFSAERPKGSFSTLEIQRTEQGDSAMYLCASRSAGAGREQYFGPGTRLTVT.